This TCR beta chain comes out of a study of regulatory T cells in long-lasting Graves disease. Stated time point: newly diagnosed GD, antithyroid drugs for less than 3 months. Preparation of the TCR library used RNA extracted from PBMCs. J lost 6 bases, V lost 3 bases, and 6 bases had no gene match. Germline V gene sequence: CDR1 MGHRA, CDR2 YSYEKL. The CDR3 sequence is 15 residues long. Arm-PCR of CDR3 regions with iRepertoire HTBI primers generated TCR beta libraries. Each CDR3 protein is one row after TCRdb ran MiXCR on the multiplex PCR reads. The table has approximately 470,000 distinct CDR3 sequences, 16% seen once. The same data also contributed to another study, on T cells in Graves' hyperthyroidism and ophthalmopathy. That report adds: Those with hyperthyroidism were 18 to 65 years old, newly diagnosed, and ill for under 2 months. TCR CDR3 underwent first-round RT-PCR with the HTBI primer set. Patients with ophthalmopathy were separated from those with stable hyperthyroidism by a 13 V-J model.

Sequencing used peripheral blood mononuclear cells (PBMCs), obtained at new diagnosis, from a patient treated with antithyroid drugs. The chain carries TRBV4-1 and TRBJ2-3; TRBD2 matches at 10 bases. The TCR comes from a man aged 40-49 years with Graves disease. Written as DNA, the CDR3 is TGCGCCAGCAGCCAGACGGGACTAGCGCCGGATACGCAGTATTTT. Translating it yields CASSQTGLAPDTQYF.